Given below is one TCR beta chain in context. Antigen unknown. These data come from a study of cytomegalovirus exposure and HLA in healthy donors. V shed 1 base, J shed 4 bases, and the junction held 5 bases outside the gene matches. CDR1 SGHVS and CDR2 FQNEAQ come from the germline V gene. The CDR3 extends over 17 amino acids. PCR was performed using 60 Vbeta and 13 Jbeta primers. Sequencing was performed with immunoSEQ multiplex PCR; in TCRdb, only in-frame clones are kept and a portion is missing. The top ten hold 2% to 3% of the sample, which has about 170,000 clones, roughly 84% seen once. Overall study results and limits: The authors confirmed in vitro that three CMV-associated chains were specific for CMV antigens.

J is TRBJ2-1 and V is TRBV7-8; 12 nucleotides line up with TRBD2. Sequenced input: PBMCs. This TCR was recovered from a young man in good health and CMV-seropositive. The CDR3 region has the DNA TGTGCCAGCAGCTTAGAGTCCCTAGCGGGAGGGTACAATGAGCAGTTCTTC. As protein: CASSLESLAGGYNEQFF.